A selection of T cell receptor beta chains follows, all from one sample in a study of long-term antiretroviral therapy in people with HIV. Libraries were prepared by immunoSEQ multiplex PCR; TCRdb keeps only in-frame clonotypes and omits some of them. The sample contains approximately 34,000 clones, roughly four fifths of which appear only once. Here the sequenced sample was unsorted PBMCs, taken 1 year after starting antiretroviral therapy. The receptor source for this set is a man younger than 30 with HIV. Each CDR3 is given with its conserved first and last residue. The D gene is left open where the match is weak. Part of the rows lack a size; the others show once, few, many or a class for expanded clones.

TRBJ2-7 | 15 | - | TRBV4-1 | - | TGCGCCAGCAGCCAAGATATACCGGGGTCCTACGAGCAGTACTTC | CASSQDIPGSYEQYF
TRBJ2-7 | 15 | - | TRBV7-9 | TRBD1 | TGTGCCAGCAGCGGAGGGGACAGGGCAACCTACGAGCAGTACTTC | CASSGGDRATYEQYF
TRBJ2-1 | 16 | few | TRBV2 | TRBD2 | TGTGCCAGCAGTGAACCCGGACTAGCGGGAGTTTCTGAGCAGTTCTTC | CASSEPGLAGVSEQFF
TRBJ1-2 | 15 | - | TRBV6-5 | TRBD1 | TGTGCCAGCAGTTACTCCCTGGACAGGGGAAATGGCTACACCTTC | CASSYSLDRGNGYTF
TRBJ2-1 | 18 | - | TRBV5-4 | - | TGTGCCAGCAGCTTGGACGGGGGCCCCGGAGGAGTGTACAATGAGCAGTTCTTC | CASSLDGGPGGVYNEQFF
TRBJ2-7 | 13 | - | TRBV5-1 | - | TGCGCCAGCAGCTTGGCCGTGTTCGGCGAGCAGTACTTC | CASSLAVFGEQYF
TRBJ2-7 | 15 | - | TRBV6-5 | - | TGTGCCAGCAGTTACTCGCCTGTACCCCCTTACGAGCAGTACTTC | CASSYSPVPPYEQYF
TRBJ2-7 | 13 | - | TRBV27 | - | TGTGCCAGCAGCATCGGGAGCTCCTACGAGCAGTACTTC | CASSIGSSYEQYF
TRBJ1-2 | 15 | few | TRBV6-5 | - | TGTGCCAGCAGTTATCGGACAGCGACTAACTATGGCTACACCTTC | CASSYRTATNYGYTF
TRBJ2-7 | 15 | - | TRBV9 | - | TGTGCCAGCAGCGTAGGATCAGGGGGGGCCTACGAGCAGTACTTC | CASSVGSGGAYEQYF
TRBJ1-6 | 14 | - | TRBV27 | TRBD1 | TGTGCCAGCAGTTTGAGACAGGGCGCTTCACCCCTCCACTTT | CASSLRQGASPLHF
TRBJ2-2 | 17 | - | TRBV10-3 | TRBD1 | TGTGCCATCAGTGAGCAAACCGGGACAGGGGGTACCGGGGAGCTGTTTTTT | CAISEQTGTGGTGELFF
TRBJ2-1 | 14 | - | TRBV27 | TRBD2 | TGTGCCAGCACTAGCGGGGGATTCAGAGATGAGCAGTTCTTC | CASTSGGFRDEQFF
TRBJ2-3 | 14 | - | TRBV27 | TRBD2 | TGTGCCAGCAGTTATTCACTAGCGTCCGATACGCAGTATTTT | CASSYSLASDTQYF
TRBJ2-1 | 13 | - | TRBV4-2 | - | TGTGCCAGCAGCCAAGATCCAGTACATGAGCAGTTCTTC | CASSQDPVHEQFF
TRBJ2-7 | 14 | - | TRBV14 | - | TGTGCCAGCAGCCAAGTGTCTTTTTCCTACGAGCAGTACTTC | CASSQVSFSYEQYF
TRBJ1-1 | 13 | - | TRBV10-3 | - | TGTGCCATCAGTGAGTCCCTGAACACTGAAGCTTTCTTT | CAISESLNTEAFF
TRBJ2-1 | 16 | few | TRBV19 | - | TGTGCCAGTAGTATTTCCGCGGGACGCATAATCAATGAGCAGTTCTTC | CASSISAGRIINEQFF